This T cell receptor beta chain was sequenced during a study of T cell responses to AZD1222 COVID-19 vaccine. A word on this clone: As yet, its antigen is unknown.

TCRdb's table, derived via immunoSEQ multiplex PCR, lists solely in-frame clones and lacks some. The sample comprises about 69,000 clones, roughly 80% of which are singletons, and 25% rests with the top ten. Study-wide results and caveats: Close to half of spike-specific TCRs reportedly recognize unmutated variant regions.

Germline CDR1 SGHNT, CDR2 YYREEE (reference sequence). This CDR3 spans 14 amino acids. The trim removed 4 bases at V and 6 bases at J, leaving 6 bases unmatched. This TCR came from an adult who received the AZD1222 COVID-19 vaccine. Sequences were derived from peripheral blood, sampled 28 days after the second AZD1222 dose. The chain carries TRBV5-4 and TRBJ2-5; 10 positions agree with TRBD2. In nucleotides, the CDR3 is TGTGCCAGCAGCCGTAGCGGGGGGAGGAAGACCCAGTACTTC. Translation: CASSRSGGRKTQYF.